The 10 T cell receptor beta chains below come from one sample, sequenced in a study of blood T cell repertoires in COVID-19. Sequencing used immunoSEQ multiplex PCR; TCRdb keeps in-frame clones, though not all of them. The sample has 100,000 or so clones, around four fifths seen once. The sequencing input was peripheral blood. The receptor set was obtained from a woman aged 70-85 years with acute or convalescent COVID-19.

The chain combines TRBV6-5 with TRBJ1-5, with TRBD1 identical over 8 bases. The CDR3 has 15 amino acids. CDR1 and CDR2 from the germline V gene are MNHEY and SVGAGI. The ends lost 6 bases at V and 5 bases at J; junction bases unmatched: 9. CDR3 amino acids: CASRRTGWDDQPQHF. The DNA of the CDR3 is TGTGCCAGCAGAAGGACAGGGTGGGACGATCAGCCCCAGCATTTT.

This clone has just a few counts. CDR3 amino acids: CASSRDTSPGNTIYF. CDR3 nucleotides: TGTGCCAGCAGTCGCGACACCTCACCTGGAAACACCATATATTTT. The rearrangement joins TRBV6-4 to TRBJ1-3; D is unclear. This CDR3 is built from 15 residues. The V end was cut by 5 bases, the J end by 2 bases, with 13 bases between. CDR1 and CDR2 (germline): MRHNA, SNTAGT.

The rearrangement links TRBV4-1 to TRBJ2-3; 9 bases align to TRBD2. Germline-derived CDR1 and CDR2 are MGHRA and YSYEKL. CDR3 length equals 16 residues. The V gene end was trimmed by 0 bases and the J gene end by 2 bases; junction bases not matched to a gene: 3. The CDR3 DNA reads TGCGCCAGCAGCCAAGACAGCGGGGGGTACACAGATACGCAGTATTTT. Protein: CASSQDSGGYTDTQYF.

This sequence joins TRBV10-3 and TRBJ2-1; 10 nucleotides agree with TRBD2. Germline V CDR1 and CDR2: ENHRY, SYGVKD. Germline trimming cut 11 bases from V and 4 bases from J; bases unmatched to any gene: 8. The CDR3 length is 14 residues. As DNA, the CDR3 is TGTGCCGCCAGAGAGCGGGGGGGTTACAATGAGCAGTTCTTC. Its translation is CAARERGGYNEQFF.

The CDR3 DNA reads as TGTGCCAGCGGACTAGCGAGCACAGATACGCAGTATTTT. The encoded protein is CASGLASTDTQYF. The rearrangement uses TRBV6-5 and TRBJ2-3; TRBD2 aligns across 9 bases. CDR1 is MNHEY, CDR2 SVGAGI, per germline. This CDR3 is 13 amino acids long. The trim removed 8 bases at V and 0 bases at J, leaving 0 bases unmatched.

This chain links TRBV28 with TRBJ1-1; D remains ambiguous. Trimming removed 6 bases from V and 3 bases from J, with 20 bases in between. CDR3 length: 16 amino acids. CDR1 and CDR2 from the germline V gene are MDHEN and SYDVKM. CDR3 DNA: TGTGCCAGCAGCCTCTTAAGGAGTTTGAAGGACACTGAAGCTTTCTTT. Protein sequence: CASSLLRSLKDTEAFF.

DNA of the CDR3: TGTGCCAGCAGCGTAGCTGCTAGCTCCTATAATTCACCCCTCCACTTT. It encodes CASSVAASSYNSPLHF. V gene TRBV9 combines with J gene TRBJ1-6; D remains ambiguous. Trimming pared 0 bases from V and 0 bases from J, leaving 7 bases between. The germline V gene has CDR1 SGDLS and CDR2 YYNGEE. This CDR3 is built from 16 residues.

The chain uses TRBV10-3 and TRBJ1-2; the match to TRBD1 covers 7 bases. With V trimmed by 3 bases and J by 0 bases, 10 bases remained unmatched. The CDR3 runs to 17 residues. CDR1 is ENHRY and CDR2 is SYGVKD in the germline V gene. The CDR3 reads CAISDVLGQGANYGYTF. CDR3 DNA: TGTGCCATCAGTGATGTATTGGGGCAGGGGGCTAACTATGGCTACACCTTC.

This clone was seen only once. The V and J genes are TRBV24-1 and TRBJ1-2; possible D gene TRBD1, 5 bases. The CDR3 is made up of 14 amino acids. V was clipped by 3 bases and J by 4 bases, with 11 bases between them. CDR1 and CDR2 (germline): KGHDR, SFDVKD. CDR3 sequence reads: CATSDAGRSYGYTF. Written as DNA, the CDR3 is TGTGCCACCAGTGATGCGGGACGGAGCTATGGCTACACCTTC.

This clone has just one count. V gene TRBV5-4 combines with J gene TRBJ2-7; possibly TRBD2 for D (6 bases). The germline gives CDR1 SGHNT, CDR2 YYREEE (reference sequence). The V end was cut by 3 bases, the J end by 3 bases, with 10 bases between. The CDR3 runs 13 residues. CDR3 sequence (DNA): TGTGCCAGCAGCTGGGAGACTAGCTACGAGCAGTACTTC. Encoded protein: CASSWETSYEQYF.